This TCR beta chain was observed in a study of blood T cell repertoires in COVID-19. Study-level background: Sites in the United States, Italy and Spain provided acute and convalescent COVID-19 samples. Nucleic acid was either cDNA or gDNA, and it came from T cells, B-cell-depleted T cells, or PBMCs.

There are 15 residues in the CDR3. V lost 0 bases, J lost 7 bases, and 16 bases lay in between. The V gene's germline CDR1 is LGHNA and CDR2 YSLEER. TCRdb's copy holds only in-frame clones and misses some; the assay was immunoSEQ multiplex PCR. Of around 16,000 clones listed, approximately 86% were seen once; the top ten hold roughly 14%. This clone was observed once. This chain joins TRBV4-3 and TRBJ2-7; D possibly corresponds to TRBD1 (6 bases). The receptor was isolated from a human donor in a cohort sampled during active COVID-19. The source material was peripheral blood. The CDR3 sequence: CASSQDGGRPREQYF. The CDR3 nucleotides read TGCGCCAGCAGCCAAGATGGGGGCCGCCCGAGGGAGCAGTACTTC.